The next 7 T cell receptor beta chains were all read from a single sample in a study of blood T cell repertoires in COVID-19. The method was immunoSEQ multiplex PCR; TCRdb's version includes in-frame clones alone and lacks a portion of them. The sample yields around 500,000 clones, 70% to 90% seen once. Input material: peripheral blood. The receptors were sampled from a human donor in a cohort sampled during active COVID-19.

This clone has a single count. The rearrangement uses TRBV5-4 and TRBJ2-2; the match to TRBD2 covers 13 bases. Germline-derived CDR1 and CDR2 are SGHNT and YYREEE (reference sequence). There are 18 residues in the CDR3. J was trimmed by 4 bases and V by 0 bases; bases with no gene match: 6. The CDR3 sequence: CASSLGRTSGRSTGELFF. CDR3 in DNA: TGTGCCAGCAGCTTGGGAAGGACTAGCGGGAGATCCACCGGGGAGCTGTTTTTT.

This clone was counted only a few times. The chain carries TRBV11-2 and TRBJ2-7; 9 bases agree with TRBD1. The germline V gene has CDR1 SGHAT and CDR2 FQNNGV. The CDR3 extends over 14 amino acids. V was pared by 5 bases and J by 1 base, with 3 bases of the junction left unmatched. The CDR3 spells CASSTGTGSYEQYF. The CDR3 DNA reads TGTGCCAGCAGCACCGGGACAGGGTCCTACGAGCAGTACTTC.

The chain couples TRBV18 to TRBJ2-1; maybe TRBD1 (5 bases). The CDR3 runs 17 residues. CDR1 and CDR2 (germline): KGHSH, LQKENI. The V gene lost 2 bases and the J gene lost 4 bases, with 18 bases spanning the gap. The CDR3 spells CASSPAGLVSIYNEQFF. The DNA for the CDR3 is TGTGCCAGCTCACCAGCAGGGTTGGTATCCATTTACAATGAGCAGTTCTTC.

This clone came up a few times. The V call is TRBV21-1, the J call TRBJ1-5; the D call in the table, TRBD1, was not verified against the DNA. TRBV21-1 is listed as a pseudogene. This CDR3 contains 17 residues. This CDR3 reads CASSKARGQGSNQPQHF. CDR3 nucleotides: TGTGCCAGCAGCAAAGCGCGCGGACAGGGGAGCAATCAGCCCCAGCATTTT.

This clone occurred once. This CDR3 is CASSNDRSTNEKLFF. The DNA for the CDR3 is TGTGCCAGTAGTAATGACAGATCAACTAATGAAAAACTGTTTTTT. The V call is TRBV19, the J call TRBJ1-4; a possible D gene is TRBD1 (5 bases). Trimming took off 4 bases at V and 0 bases at J, with 9 bases between the two ends. The CDR3 loop spans 15 amino acids. The V gene's germline CDR1 is LNHDA and CDR2 SQIVND (reference sequence).

This clone was seen once. The chain uses TRBV14 and TRBJ2-5; TRBD2 is a possible D gene (6 bases). The V end lost 4 bases, the J end lost 4 bases, and 13 bases lay between the germline ends. The germline gives CDR1 SGHDN, CDR2 FVKESK. This CDR3 contains 14 residues. CDR3 sequence: CASSRSSGVETQYF. CDR3 coding DNA: TGTGCCAGCAGCCGTTCGTCGGGAGTAGAGACCCAGTACTTC.

The chain employs TRBV6-5 and TRBJ1-1, with D tentatively TRBD1 (5 bases). This CDR3 has 16 residues. Germline V gene data show CDR1 as MNHEY and CDR2 as SVGAGI. V lost 2 bases and J lost 2, with 15 bases in between. CDR3 residues: CASSYPRQGVNTEAFF. CDR3 DNA: TGTGCCAGCAGTTACCCGCGGCAGGGCGTTAACACTGAAGCTTTCTTT.